The 15 T cell receptor beta chains listed next were all sequenced from one sample in a study of blood T cell repertoires in COVID-19. Assay: immunoSEQ multiplex PCR; the TCRdb copy retains only in-frame clones and omits some. This table has 70,000 to 90,000 clones, approximately 87% appearing once. The sequenced material came from peripheral blood. These TCRs come from a woman aged 80 or older with acute or convalescent COVID-19.

The V gene is TRBV19, the J gene TRBJ1-2; 10 bases are shared with TRBD1. CDR3 length: 14 amino acids. V was clipped by 5 bases and J by 5 bases; unmatched bases: 5. Germline V gene lookup returns CDR1 LNHDA and CDR2 SQIVND (reference sequence). As DNA, the CDR3 is TGTGCCAGTAGTCCCTGGGACAGGGGATATGGCTACACCTTC. Its translation is CASSPWDRGYGYTF.

The chain is built from TRBV6-1 and TRBJ1-1, with 9 bases that match TRBD1. Per the germline V gene, CDR1 is MNHNS and CDR2 is SASEGT. This CDR3 has 16 amino acids. The V and J ends lost 4 bases and 5 bases, in that order; junction bases with no gene match: 11. The CDR3 bases are TGTGCCAGCAGTGTTATGGGACAGGGAGTCGGAACTGAAGCTTTCTTT. Protein sequence: CASSVMGQGVGTEAFF.

The rearrangement joins TRBV5-1 to TRBJ2-7; TRBD2 might be the D (8 bases). CDR1 SGHRS and CDR2 YFSETQ come from the germline V gene. The V gene lost 7 bases and the J gene lost 6 bases, with 20 bases spanning the gap. This CDR3 comprises 14 residues. CDR3 loop: CASAPGGGESEQYF. The DNA of the CDR3 is TGCGCCAGCGCTCCGGGAGGGGGCGAGAGCGAGCAGTACTTC.

The genes are TRBV19 and TRBJ2-5; 8 bases fit TRBD1. Germline V lookup: CDR1 LNHDA, CDR2 SQIVND (reference sequence). The CDR3 runs to 16 residues. Trimming at V came to 1 base and at J to 2 bases, leaving 6 bases not matched to a gene. The CDR3: CASSIGSRGLQETQYF. CDR3 sequence (DNA): TGTGCCAGTAGTATAGGGAGCAGGGGGCTTCAAGAGACCCAGTACTTC.

The chain couples TRBV6-4 to TRBJ1-5; a possible D gene is TRBD1 (5 bases). Trimming took off 3 bases at V and 7 bases at J, with 13 bases between the two ends. CDR1 and CDR2 (germline): MRHNA, SNTAGT. This CDR3 region has 14 residues. The CDR3 reads CASSENQGGQPQHF. The CDR3 DNA reads as TGTGCCAGCAGTGAGAACCAGGGTGGCCAGCCCCAGCATTTT.

V gene TRBV28 combines with J gene TRBJ1-3, with 9 bases aligning to TRBD1. The germline V gene encodes CDR1 MDHEN and CDR2 SYDVKM. The ends lost 3 bases at V and 4 bases at J; junction bases unmatched: 7. This CDR3 is built from 16 residues. The CDR3 DNA reads TGTGCCAGCAGTTTTGGGACAGGGTTGGCCGGAAACACCATATATTTT. Translation: CASSFGTGLAGNTIYF.

The chain carries TRBV4-2 and TRBJ2-1; D ambiguous. Germline V CDR1 and CDR2: LGHNA, YNFKEQ. With 0 bases removed from V and 10 bases from J, the gap between germline ends came to 19 bases. There are 16 residues in the CDR3. CDR3 sequence: CASSQEDQLPSSEQFF. CDR3 nucleotide sequence: TGTGCCAGCAGCCAAGAAGACCAATTGCCTAGTTCAGAGCAGTTCTTC.

The V call is TRBV7-9, the J call TRBJ1-5, with 9 bases that match TRBD1. V lost 9 bases, J lost 9 bases, and 15 bases stayed unmatched. The CDR3 spans 15 residues. Germline V CDR1 and CDR2: SEHNR, FQNEAQ (reference sequence). The CDR3 reads CASVAGTGLLGPQHF. CDR3 nucleotide sequence: TGTGCCAGTGTCGCCGGGACAGGGCTATTGGGGCCCCAGCATTTT.

V and J are TRBV5-6 and TRBJ2-5; 8 positions match TRBD1. Germline V gene data show CDR1 as SGHDT and CDR2 as YYEEEE. V lost 4 bases to trimming and J lost 9 bases; unmatched junction nucleotides: 11. This CDR3 region has 14 residues. This CDR3 is CASSTTLVTGAQYF. CDR3 sequence (DNA): TGTGCCAGCAGCACGACACTAGTGACAGGGGCCCAGTACTTC.

V and J are TRBV9 and TRBJ2-7; D remains ambiguous. The CDR3 loop spans 14 amino acids. Germline CDR1 SGDLS, CDR2 YYNGEE. The ends were cut back, 0 bases at V and 7 bases at J, with 14 bases in the middle. The CDR3 here is CASSVAHGAGEQYF. DNA for the CDR3: TGTGCCAGCAGCGTAGCTCATGGAGCTGGGGAGCAGTACTTC.

This clone was detected only once. This chain links TRBV6-5 with TRBJ1-2, with 10 bases lining up with TRBD1. V was clipped by 7 bases and J by 6 bases; unmatched bases: 11. The CDR3 sequence is 15 residues long. CDR1 is MNHEY, CDR2 SVGAGI, per germline. Here the CDR3 reads CASILGGQGYDGYTF. The CDR3 DNA sequence: TGTGCCAGCATTCTAGGGGGACAGGGGTACGATGGCTACACCTTC.

In this sample, this clone turned up once. V usage is TRBV7-9 and J usage is TRBJ1-5; D unresolved. The germline V gene has CDR1 SEHNR and CDR2 FQNEAQ (reference sequence). V was pared by 1 base and J by 6 bases, with 7 bases between. The CDR3 extends over 13 amino acids. The chain's CDR3 is CASSLDEAQPQHF. Written as DNA, the CDR3 is TGTGCCAGCAGCTTAGATGAGGCTCAGCCCCAGCATTTT.

The chain carries TRBV25-1 and TRBJ1-5; 9 bases align to TRBD1. CDR3 length: 16 amino acids. J was trimmed by 4 bases and V by 3 bases; bases with no gene match: 7. In germline, CDR1 is MGHDK, CDR2 SYGVNS. CDR3 nucleotide sequence: TGTGCCAGCAGTGACCAGGGACAGGGTTGGAATCAGCCCCAGCATTTT. As protein: CASSDQGQGWNQPQHF.

V gene TRBV15 combines with J gene TRBJ2-1, with 8 bases lining up with TRBD1. V lost 0 bases to trimming and J lost 3 bases; unmatched junction nucleotides: 4. Germline V gene sequence: CDR1 LNHNV, CDR2 YYDKDF (reference sequence). The CDR3 runs 16 residues. The CDR3: CATSRENRGIYNEQFF. The CDR3 nucleotides are TGTGCCACCAGCAGAGAGAACAGGGGGATCTACAATGAGCAGTTCTTC.

The CDR3 sequence: CASSGGPGSYNEQFF. Written as DNA, the CDR3 is TGTGCCAGCAGTGGGGGGCCCGGCTCCTACAATGAGCAGTTCTTC. The rearrangement uses TRBV2 and TRBJ2-1; D perhaps matches TRBD1 (6 bases). This CDR3 has 15 amino acids. CDR1 SNHLY and CDR2 FYNNEI come from the germline V gene. V dropped 4 bases and J dropped 0 bases, with 10 bases sitting between them.